This TCR beta chain comes out of a study of blood T cell repertoires in COVID-19. The assay was immunoSEQ multiplex PCR, and TCRdb's table has in-frame clones only and misses some. The sample lists roughly 250,000 clones; under 95% were seen once. V was shortened by 4 bases and J by 0 bases, with 15 bases between the two germline ends. The germline CDR1 and CDR2 sequences are LNHNV and YYDKDF (reference sequence). The CDR3 length is 16 residues. Cohort allocation depended upon clinical history that participants reported. Sequencing was performed on PBMCs or T cells enriched from blood (not recorded which). The V gene is TRBV15, the J gene TRBJ1-1; D is unresolved. The sequence was obtained from a woman aged 18-29 years who had recovered from COVID-19. The CDR3 here is CATSNLGTGMNTEAFF. The CDR3 DNA reads as TGTGCCACCAGCAATCTAGGTACGGGTATGAACACTGAAGCTTTCTTT.